This T cell receptor (beta chain) is drawn from a study of blood T cells in healthy people across ages. The V gene lost 3 bases and the J gene lost 4 bases, with 13 bases spanning the gap. There are 15 residues in the CDR3. Looked up from germline, CDR1 is LGHDT and CDR2 is YNNKEL (reference sequence). A second PCR of about 6 to 12 cycles used a sample-barcoded 5' primer and a J-beta primer mix. Each cDNA molecule was tagged by a template-switch adaptor with 12 random nucleotides. TCRdb redid the calling of the 5' RACE reads with MiXCR, one entry per CDR3 protein. The sample carries some 1.4 million distinct CDR3 sequences, around two fifths recorded once.

The chain carries TRBV3-1 and TRBJ1-3, with D perhaps TRBD1 (6 bases). The receptor was derived from a woman in her late teens or twenties in good health. Source material: blood. The CDR3 reads CASSQLGGSGNTIYF. The CDR3 nucleotides read TGTGCCAGCAGCCAGTTAGGGGGATCCGGAAACACCATATATTTT.